Given below is one TCR beta chain in context. The sample is drawn from a study of blood T cell repertoires in COVID-19. The study recruited people aged roughly 18 to 100 years across approximately 24 US areas. From germline, CDR1 is LGHDT and CDR2 YNNKEL (reference sequence). The CDR3 is 13 residues long. V was shortened by 3 bases and J by 4 bases, with 9 bases between the two germline ends. Original processing methods: From reference gene primer amplification, estimates of nucleated cell counts were derived. Sequenced by immunoSEQ multiplex PCR; TCRdb stores in-frame clones only, minus some. The V and J calls and clone size were taken over from that table, and D and trimming were inferred from the DNA. The data contain a few hundred thousand clones, roughly nine tenths of them singletons.

Sequencing was carried out using PBMCs or T cells enriched from blood (not recorded which). The sequence derives from a middle-aged woman who had been exposed to COVID-19. The rearrangement uses TRBV3-1 (or the pseudogene TRBV3-2) and TRBJ1-2; maybe TRBD1 (6 bases). CDR3 amino acids: CASSQTGIYGYTF. DNA for the CDR3: TGTGCCAGCAGCCAGACAGGCATCTATGGCTACACCTTC.